This T cell receptor beta chain was captured by sequencing in a study of Graves' ophthalmopathy and Graves' hyperthyroidism. Study conclusions and caveats: Sensitivity of approximately 90% and specificity of almost 83% were achieved when a 13-signature model separated ophthalmopathy from stable hyperthyroidism.

What supplied the PBMCs was approximately 10 ml of fresh peripheral blood. This clonotype was seen more than once but under ten times. Its target is unknown. The junction departs from germline at one end; a sequencing error may be responsible. Germline loops: CDR1 SQVTM, CDR2 ANQGSEA. The CDR3 contains 12 residues. Amplifying from RNA transcripts, the study obtained TCR beta CDR3 regions. HTBI-primed RT-PCR formed the first round, and a multiplex PCR formed the second. TCRdb reprocessed the multiplex PCR reads via MiXCR and lists one record per CDR3 protein. The profile shows 35,000 to 50,000 distinct CDR3 sequences, 50% of them singletons.

The TCR was taken from an adult woman with stable Graves' hyperthyroidism. What was sequenced was peripheral blood. The chain links TRBV29-1 to TRBJ2-7; D might be TRBD2 (5 bases). The DNA of the CDR3 is TGCAGCGTTGCAGTCCGGGCCGGGGAGCTGTACTTC. Its protein is CSVAVRAGELYF.